This TCR beta chain appears in the sequencing data of a study of cytomegalovirus exposure and HLA in healthy donors. Study conclusions and caveats: Versus the roughly 670-donor mean, an Asian-associated ancestry cluster reportedly showed fewer N-insertions in a later analysis. Presence/absence analyses assumed roughly uniform sequencing depth across donors.

Remarks on this clone: Antigen unknown.

Primers included in the PCR were 60 Vbeta and 13 Jbeta primers. Assay: immunoSEQ multiplex PCR; the TCRdb copy retains only in-frame clones and omits some. The table has 95,000 to 150,000 clones, 78% seen once; the top ten hold roughly a tenth. The ends lost 6 bases at V and 7 bases at J; junction bases unmatched: 6. CDR1 is SNHLY and CDR2 is FYNNEI in the germline V gene. CDR3 length: 14 amino acids. V and J are TRBV2 and TRBJ1-5, with 10 bases aligning to TRBD1. The specimen sequenced was PBMCs. This receptor was obtained from a man aged 30 to 39 in good health and CMV-seropositive. The CDR3 protein is CASRATGGGQPQHF. CDR3 nucleotide sequence: TGTGCCAGCAGGGCGACAGGGGGCGGACAGCCCCAGCATTTT.